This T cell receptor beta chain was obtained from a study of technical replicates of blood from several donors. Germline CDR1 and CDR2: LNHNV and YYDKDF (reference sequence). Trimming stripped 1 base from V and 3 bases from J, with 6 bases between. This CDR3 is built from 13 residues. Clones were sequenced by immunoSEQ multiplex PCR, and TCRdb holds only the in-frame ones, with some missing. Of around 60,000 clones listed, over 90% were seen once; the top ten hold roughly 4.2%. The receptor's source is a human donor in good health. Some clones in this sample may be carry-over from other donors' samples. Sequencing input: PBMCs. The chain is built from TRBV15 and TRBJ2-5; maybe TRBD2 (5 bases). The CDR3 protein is CATSRVGEETQYF. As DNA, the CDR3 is TGTGCCACCAGCAGAGTCGGGGAAGAGACCCAGTACTTC. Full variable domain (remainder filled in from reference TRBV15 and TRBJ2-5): DAMVIQNPRYQVTQFGKPVTLSCSQTLNHNVMYWYQQKSSQAPKLLFHYYDKDFNNEADTPDNFQSRRPNTSFCFLDIRSPGLGDTAMYLCATSRVGEETQYFGPGTRLLVL.